This TCR beta chain is from a study of regulatory T cells in long-lasting Graves disease (TCRdb year 2021). About the full investigation: Persistent Graves' disease meant more than 5 years of antithyroid drug treatment with TSH receptor autoantibodies that stayed positive. The study was conducted in China and was registered as a clinical trial. On average, persistent Graves' disease patients in the clinical cohort had been on antithyroid drugs for around ten years. A total of about 35 samples underwent TCR sequencing, from some 13 patients with persistent Graves' disease and approximately 20 patients with newly diagnosed Graves' disease. Peripheral blood TCR sequencing and RNA sequencing compared persistent Graves' disease patients with newly diagnosed Graves' disease patients. What the study reported, not specific to this receptor: The small sample size was acknowledged by the authors as a limitation that may reduce accuracy. Lower TCR Shannon entropy and fewer highly expanded clones were observed in persistent Graves' disease patients than in newly diagnosed patients, which suggested clonal expansion. Only the TCR beta chain was sequenced and analyzed. The study examined only peripheral blood because the primary lesion, thyroid tissue, could not be accessed. Persistent disease showed preferential use of TRBV28, TRBJ1-2 and TRBJ2-5, whereas newly diagnosed disease favored TRBV20-1 and TRBJ2-1. Persistent patients shared more public clonotypes among themselves (2,741) than newly diagnosed patients did (more than 950).

The library came from multiplex PCR. Sequencing was carried out with an Illumina HiSeq 4000. iRepertoire HTBI primers and Arm-PCR amplification of CDR3 regions were used to construct TCR beta libraries. Before sequencing, the PCR products underwent gel purification. The authors processed their data as follows. Across samples, 60 to 75 TRBV and roughly 13 TRBJ segments were identified and used for gene usage analysis of CDR3 amino acid clonotypes. Filtered high-quality paired reads were merged into contigs using COPE and FqMerger. BLAST was used to align contigs to the IMGT TRBV, TRBD and TRBJ reference genes, and CDR3 was defined following IMGT. Any clonotype with a frequency above 0.1% was classified as a highly expanded clone. Shannon entropy served as the measure of repertoire diversity, while the Gini coefficient captured V-J evenness. A clonotype found in more than one individual was treated as public. TCRdb reprocessing: public reads trimmed at Q25 with fastp, clones called with MiXCR, in-frame beta chains kept. Each CDR3 protein gets just one entry, which takes the most common genes and DNA from the rows behind it. In this record, the V and J calls reflect TCRdb's handling and not the investigators' own analysis. This sample is represented by 500,000 to 800,000 distinct CDR3 sequences; about 32% of them were singletons. 42% of the sample belongs to the ten largest clones.

The CDR3 spans 17 residues, from the cysteine through the phenylalanine. Just the 51-base CDR3 DNA is kept, in frame starting at base 1. Cut back by 3 bases and 11 bases, the V and J ends lie 25 bases apart. The CDR1 and CDR2 encoded by the germline V gene are MGHDK and SYGVNS. In the paper's terms, the time point label means: persistent/refractory GD, antithyroid drugs over 5 years with positive TRAb. RNA was extracted from PBMCs in TRIzol for both TCR sequencing and RNA sequencing. The diagnosis of Graves' disease was made according to American Thyroid Association guidelines. Patients were recruited from an endocrinology department in Xi'an, China. Each patient gave approximately 10 milliliters of peripheral blood, collected in an EDTA anticoagulant tube. Ficoll Paque Plus density gradient separation was used to isolate PBMCs, and no further T cell sorting was done. An Agilent 2100 Bioanalyzer and agarose gel were used to check RNA quality, while a NanoDrop 2000 measured RNA concentration.

In the case of this clonotype: Its antigen remains undetermined. Per-base qualities were not stored, and no clone one base away is much larger.

The sequence was obtained from a female donor with Graves disease. Recombination joined TRBV25-1 with TRBJ1-4, with no D gene named confidently. Sequenced here: peripheral blood mononuclear cells (PBMCs), sampled when the disease was refractory, from a patient treated with antithyroid drugs. In nucleotides, the sequence is TGTGCCAGCAGTGATCCACCGATCGCCTCCTGTGGTGAGAAACTGTTTTTT. Translated, it gives CASSDPPIASCGEKLFF.